Listed below are T cell receptor beta chains from one sample, sequenced in a study of CXCR3-negative and CXCR3-positive naive CD8 T cells. Following a re-call of the 5' RACE reads, TCRdb has one entry per CDR3 protein and lacks DNA. The clone table shows 90,000 to 100,000 distinct CDR3 sequences, with the ten largest holding approximately 0.99%. Sequencing was done on a sample of naive CXCR3+ CD8+ T cells from blood. Source of these receptors: a human donor in good health. Some clones in this sample may be carry-over from other donors' samples. CDR3s include the opening cysteine and the closing phenylalanine or tryptophan.

>TRBV14|TRBJ2-7
CASSRRGDTYEQYF
>TRBV14|TRBJ2-3
CASSQLGGLDTQYF
>TRBV29-1|TRBJ2-7
CSVHWGDEQYF
>TRBV5-1|TRBJ2-1
CASSSGTGDIGEQFF
>TRBV7-2|TRBJ2-7
CASSFEAEFYYEQYF
>TRBV28|TRBJ2-1
CASSSWSVMGQGYEQFF
>TRBV7-3|TRBJ1-4
CASSLMGDPNEKLFF
>TRBV28|TRBJ2-1
CASSLGSYEQFF
>TRBV7-7|TRBJ2-1
CASRRLVAEQFF
>TRBV10-3|TRBJ2-7
CAISEGYTYEQYF
>TRBV14|TRBJ2-1
CASSRPSGGTGGEQFF
>TRBV7-2|TRBJ2-1
CASSLIGLAGSLLSYNEQFF
>TRBV20-1|TRBJ1-5
CSGYSNQPQHF
>TRBV29-1|TRBJ2-7
CSGRGGSPYEQYF
>TRBV7-2|TRBJ2-7
CASSLQPFENRDREPYEQYF
>TRBV3-1|TRBJ2-2
CATTPFGPEITNTGELFF
>TRBV20-1|TRBJ2-7
CSGTPTSGGDYEQYF
>TRBV29-1|TRBJ2-3
CSVENGRYSTDTQYF
>TRBV29-1|TRBJ2-1
CSVVYLQPSSYNEQFF
>TRBV5-5|TRBJ2-7
CASSPPGDPYEQYF
>TRBV7-9|TRBJ1-5
CASSASGNQPQHF
>TRBV12-3/TRBV12-4|TRBJ2-2
CASSSDRGQENTGELFF
>TRBV7-9|TRBJ2-7
CASSLPSTGSSEQYF
>TRBV10-3|TRBJ2-1
CAISGTETGPAYNEQFF
>TRBV27|TRBJ1-2
CASGGIGQANYGYTF
>TRBV15|TRBJ2-2
CATSRVQGAPGELFF
>TRBV9|TRBJ2-7
CASSVGQAPYEQYF
>TRBV6-5|TRBJ2-7
CASSLLQGGEQYF
>TRBV19|TRBJ2-1
CASSIVSNNEQFF
>TRBV7-9|TRBJ2-7
CASSDRGRFSYEQYF
>TRBV7-2|TRBJ2-1
CASSSPGPTLGNEQFF
>TRBV9|TRBJ1-2
CASSGTSTGLIGGYTF
>TRBV19|TRBJ2-2
CASNPRTGRIGELFF
>TRBV13|TRBJ2-7
CASSLAGQGLYEQYF
>TRBV7-6|TRBJ1-4
CASSRGEEGREKLFF
>TRBV20-1|TRBJ2-3
CSARGWDTAADTQYF
>TRBV20-1|TRBJ1-5
CSASRPWVAGQPQHF
>TRBV11-2|TRBJ2-2
CASSLNAWTGGEIGRELFF
>TRBV4-1|TRBJ1-2
CASSQEELYGYTF